The clone carrying this T cell receptor beta chain was detected ten times or more. Its antigen is not known. The sample originates from a study of T cells in Graves' hyperthyroidism and ophthalmopathy. Whole-study findings and limits: Using 13 V-J features, a model discriminated ophthalmopathy from stable hyperthyroidism.

Stable hyperthyroidism: no ophthalmopathy progression over 18 months of follow-up. Hyperthyroidism, newly diagnosed and lasting under 2 months, affected patients aged 18 to 65. CDR1 is MNHNS, CDR2 SASEGT, per germline. This CDR3 has 13 residues. V lost 5 bases and J 1 base, leaving 8 bases between the germline ends. Researchers amplified the TCR beta CDR3 regions from RNA transcripts. HTBI primers were employed in a first-round RT-PCR of the TCR CDR3. TCRdb re-analysed the multiplex PCR reads in MiXCR, keeping a single row per CDR3 protein. This table holds approximately 640,000 distinct CDR3 sequences, 16% found once.

The TCR sequence derives from a woman aged 25 to 39 with Graves' hyperthyroidism. The specimen sequenced was blood. This sequence joins TRBV6-1 and TRBJ2-5; no clear D gene. CDR3 in amino acids: CASSRTSQETQYF. The CDR3 DNA reads TGTGCCAGCAGTCGAACATCCCAAGAGACCCAGTACTTC.